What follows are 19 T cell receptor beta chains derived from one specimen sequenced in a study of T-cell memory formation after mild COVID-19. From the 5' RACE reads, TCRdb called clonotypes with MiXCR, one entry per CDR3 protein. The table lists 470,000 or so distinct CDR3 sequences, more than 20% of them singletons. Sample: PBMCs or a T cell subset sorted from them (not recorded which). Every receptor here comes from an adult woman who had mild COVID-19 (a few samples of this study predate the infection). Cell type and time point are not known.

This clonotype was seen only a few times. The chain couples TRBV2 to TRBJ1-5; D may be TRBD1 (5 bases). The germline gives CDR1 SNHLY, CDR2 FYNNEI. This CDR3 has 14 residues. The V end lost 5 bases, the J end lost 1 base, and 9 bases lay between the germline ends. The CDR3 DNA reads TGTGCCAGCAGTAGGGACCAAAGCAATCAGCCCCAGCATTTT. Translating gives CASSRDQSNQPQHF.

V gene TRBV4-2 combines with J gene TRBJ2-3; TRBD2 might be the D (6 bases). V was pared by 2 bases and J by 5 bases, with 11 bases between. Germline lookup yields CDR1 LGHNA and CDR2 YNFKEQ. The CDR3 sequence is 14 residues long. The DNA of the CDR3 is TGTGCCAGCAGCCAAACTAGCTCCCAAGATACGCAGTATTTT. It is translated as CASSQTSSQDTQYF.

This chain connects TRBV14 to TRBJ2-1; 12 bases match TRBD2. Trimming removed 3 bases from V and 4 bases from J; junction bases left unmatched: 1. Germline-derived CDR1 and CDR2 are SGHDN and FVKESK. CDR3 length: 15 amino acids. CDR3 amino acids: CASSHLAGGYNEQFF. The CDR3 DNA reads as TGTGCCAGCAGCCACCTAGCGGGAGGGTACAATGAGCAGTTCTTC.

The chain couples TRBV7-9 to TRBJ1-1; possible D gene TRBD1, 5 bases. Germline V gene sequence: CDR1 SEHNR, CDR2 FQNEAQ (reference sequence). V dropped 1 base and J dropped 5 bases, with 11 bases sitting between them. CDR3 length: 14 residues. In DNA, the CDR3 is TGTGCCAGCAGCTTAGTGGAGTGGGGGACTGAAGCTTTCTTT. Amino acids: CASSLVEWGTEAFF.

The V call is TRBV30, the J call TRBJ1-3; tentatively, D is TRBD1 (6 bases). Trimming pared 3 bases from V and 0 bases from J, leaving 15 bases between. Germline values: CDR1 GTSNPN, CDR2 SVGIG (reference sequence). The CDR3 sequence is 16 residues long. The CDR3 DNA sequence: TGTGCCTGGAGCCATACTCAGGGGAGCTCTGGAAACACCATATATTTT. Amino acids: CAWSHTQGSSGNTIYF.

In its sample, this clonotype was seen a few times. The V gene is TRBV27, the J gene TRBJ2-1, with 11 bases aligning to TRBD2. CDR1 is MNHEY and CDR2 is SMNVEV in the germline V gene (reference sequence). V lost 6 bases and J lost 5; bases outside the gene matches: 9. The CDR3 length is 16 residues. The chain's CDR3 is CASSPDSGRANNEQFF. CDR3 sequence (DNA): TGTGCCAGCAGCCCTGATAGCGGGAGGGCAAACAATGAGCAGTTCTTC.

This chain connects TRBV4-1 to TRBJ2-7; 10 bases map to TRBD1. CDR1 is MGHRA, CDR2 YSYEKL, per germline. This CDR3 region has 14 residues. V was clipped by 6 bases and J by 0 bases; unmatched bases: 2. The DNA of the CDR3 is TGCGCCAGCAGAGGGACAGGGGACTCCTACGAGCAGTACTTC. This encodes CASRGTGDSYEQYF.

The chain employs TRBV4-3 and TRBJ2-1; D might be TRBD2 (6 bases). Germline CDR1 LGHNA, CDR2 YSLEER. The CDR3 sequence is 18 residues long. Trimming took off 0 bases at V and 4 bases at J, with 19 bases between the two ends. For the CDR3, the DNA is TGCGCCAGCAGCCAAGATCTGGTAGCGGAACTTATTTACAATGAGCAGTTCTTC. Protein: CASSQDLVAELIYNEQFF.

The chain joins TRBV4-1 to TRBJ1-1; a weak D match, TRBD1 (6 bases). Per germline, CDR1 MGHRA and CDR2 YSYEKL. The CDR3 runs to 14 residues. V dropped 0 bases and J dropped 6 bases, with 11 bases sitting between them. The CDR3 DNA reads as TGCGCCAGCAGCCAAGATAGGGGGAGTCCTGAAGCTTTCTTT. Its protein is CASSQDRGSPEAFF.

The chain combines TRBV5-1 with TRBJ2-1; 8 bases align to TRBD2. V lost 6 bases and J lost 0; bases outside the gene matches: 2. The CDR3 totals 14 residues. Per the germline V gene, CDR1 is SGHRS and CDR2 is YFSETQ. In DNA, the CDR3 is TGCGCCAGCACCACTAGCGGCTCCTACAATGAGCAGTTCTTC. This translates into CASTTSGSYNEQFF.

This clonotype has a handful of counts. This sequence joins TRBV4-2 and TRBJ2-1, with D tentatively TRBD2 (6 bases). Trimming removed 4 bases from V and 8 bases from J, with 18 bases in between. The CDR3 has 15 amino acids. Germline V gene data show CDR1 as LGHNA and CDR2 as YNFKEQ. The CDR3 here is CASSPFGGGNYEQFF. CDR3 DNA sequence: TGTGCCAGCAGCCCCTTCGGTGGCGGGAACTATGAGCAGTTCTTC.

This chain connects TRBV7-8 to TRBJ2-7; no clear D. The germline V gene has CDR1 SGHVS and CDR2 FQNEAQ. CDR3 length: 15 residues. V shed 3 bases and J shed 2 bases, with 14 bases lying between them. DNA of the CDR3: TGTGCCAGCAGCTTTTATGCAGGAGTCACCTACGAGCAGTACTTC. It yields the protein CASSFYAGVTYEQYF.

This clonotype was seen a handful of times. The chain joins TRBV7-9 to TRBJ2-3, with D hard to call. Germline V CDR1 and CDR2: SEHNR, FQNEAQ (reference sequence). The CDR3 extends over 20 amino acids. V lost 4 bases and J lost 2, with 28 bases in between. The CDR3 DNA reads TGTGCCAGCAGCTCCCCCCCCCTCCGGGCCGCGCCCTTGGACACAGATACGCAGTATTTT. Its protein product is CASSSPPLRAAPLDTDTQYF.

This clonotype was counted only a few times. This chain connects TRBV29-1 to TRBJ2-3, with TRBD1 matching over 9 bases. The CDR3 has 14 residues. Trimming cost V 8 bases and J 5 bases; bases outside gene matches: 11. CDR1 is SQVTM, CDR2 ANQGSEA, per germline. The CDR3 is CSLGRDRVGDTQYF. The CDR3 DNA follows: TGCAGCCTAGGCAGGGACAGGGTGGGAGATACGCAGTATTTT.

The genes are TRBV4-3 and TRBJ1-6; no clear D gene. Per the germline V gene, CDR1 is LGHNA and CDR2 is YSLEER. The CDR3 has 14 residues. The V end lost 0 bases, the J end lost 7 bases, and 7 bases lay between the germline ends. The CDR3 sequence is CASSQEAANSPLHF. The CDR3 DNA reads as TGCGCCAGCAGCCAAGAGGCGGCCAATTCACCCCTCCACTTT.

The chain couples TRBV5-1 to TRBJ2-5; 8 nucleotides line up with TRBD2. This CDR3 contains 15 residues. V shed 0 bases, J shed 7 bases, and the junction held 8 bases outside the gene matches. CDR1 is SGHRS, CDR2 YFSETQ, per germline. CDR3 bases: TGCGCCAGCAGCTTGGTTAGCGGGGCCCAGGGGACCCAGTACTTC. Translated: CASSLVSGAQGTQYF.

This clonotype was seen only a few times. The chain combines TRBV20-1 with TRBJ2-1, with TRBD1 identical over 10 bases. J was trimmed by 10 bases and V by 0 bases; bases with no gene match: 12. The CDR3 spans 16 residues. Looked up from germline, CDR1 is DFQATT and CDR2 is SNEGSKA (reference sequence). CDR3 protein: CSARETLRDRGSEQFF. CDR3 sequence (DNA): TGCAGTGCTAGAGAGACGCTCCGGGACAGGGGAAGCGAGCAGTTCTTC.

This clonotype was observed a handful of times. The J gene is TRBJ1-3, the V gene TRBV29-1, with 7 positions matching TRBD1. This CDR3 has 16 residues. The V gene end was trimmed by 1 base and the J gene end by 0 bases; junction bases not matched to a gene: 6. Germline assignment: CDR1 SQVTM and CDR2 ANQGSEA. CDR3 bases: TGCAGCGTTGAAGGAACATGGGACAGCTCTGGAAACACCATATATTTT. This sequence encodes CSVEGTWDSSGNTIYF.

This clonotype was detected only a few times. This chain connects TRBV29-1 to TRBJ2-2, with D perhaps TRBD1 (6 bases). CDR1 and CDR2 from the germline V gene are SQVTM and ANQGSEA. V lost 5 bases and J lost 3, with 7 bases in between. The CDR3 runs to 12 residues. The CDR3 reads CSVPGDTGELFF. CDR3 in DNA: TGCAGCGTTCCAGGGGACACCGGGGAGCTGTTTTTT.